Listed below are T cell receptor beta chains from one sample, sequenced in a study of cytomegalovirus exposure and HLA in healthy donors. Data came from immunoSEQ multiplex PCR; TCRdb stores just in-frame clones and leaves some out. The repertoire holds roughly 220,000 clones, with about 82% as singletons. Source material: PBMCs. Every receptor here comes from a man between 25 and 39 years old in good health and CMV-seronegative. Each CDR3 is given with its conserved first and last residue. D genes are given only for firm matches. Size is stated for part of the rows, as once, few or many counts, or as a class when the clone is expanded.

v_gene	d_gene	j_gene	abundance	CDR3nt	CDR3aa
TRBV5-6	TRBD1	TRBJ2-5	NA	TGTGCCAGCAGCTTATTGGCCCGGGACAGGAGGGCCCAGTACTTC	CASSLLARDRRAQYF
TRBV4-1	TRBD2	TRBJ2-3	NA	TGCGCCAGCAGCCAAGGCCCACTAGCGGGGGGCACAGATACGCAGTATTTT	CASSQGPLAGGTDTQYF
TRBV4-1	NA	TRBJ2-5	few	TGCGCCAGCAGCCAAGACCCCCCGGGGTCTCCCAGAGAGACCCAGTACTTC	CASSQDPPGSPRETQYF
TRBV9	NA	TRBJ2-3	NA	TGTGCCAGCAGCGTGTTCTATTACACAGATACGCAGTATTTT	CASSVFYYTDTQYF
TRBV27	NA	TRBJ2-4	NA	TGTGCCAGCAGTTTGGCAGGGGGAGGCATTCAGTACTTC	CASSLAGGGIQYF
TRBV29-1	TRBD2	TRBJ2-1	NA	TGCAGCGTTGGGGAGGGCAGAGGGGAGCAGTTCTTC	CSVGEGRGEQFF
TRBV21-1	NA	TRBJ1-6	NA	TGTGCCAGCAGCAAAATACCACAGGGATATAATTCACCCCTCCACTTT	CASSKIPQGYNSPLHF
TRBV7-2	NA	TRBJ2-1	NA	TGTGCCAGCAGCCTAGGGACAATGGGATACAATGAGCAGTTCTTC	CASSLGTMGYNEQFF
TRBV28	TRBD1	TRBJ1-5	NA	TGTGCCAGCAGTTCCTTGGCAGGGGGGATATATGGTTCCAATCAGCCCCAGCATTTT	CASSSLAGGIYGSNQPQHF
TRBV4-2	NA	TRBJ1-3	few	TGTGCCAGCAGCCAACGGGGGGGAAACACCATATATTTT	CASSQRGGNTIYF
TRBV13	NA	TRBJ2-2	NA	TGTGCCAGCACCCAGACAGATGACACCGGGGAGCTGTTTTTT	CASTQTDDTGELFF
TRBV9	TRBD2	TRBJ2-3	NA	TGTGCCAGCAGCGTAGGTAGCGGGGGAGCAGATACGCAGTATTTT	CASSVGSGGADTQYF
TRBV5-1	TRBD1	TRBJ1-2	NA	TGCGCCAGCAGCAACCCTCGGGACAGCTTAGACTATGGCTACACCTTC	CASSNPRDSLDYGYTF
TRBV7-9	TRBD1	TRBJ2-5	NA	TGTGCCAGCAGTTACAGGGGGCAAGAGACCCAGTACTTC	CASSYRGQETQYF
TRBV4-3	TRBD1	TRBJ2-2	few	TGCGCCAGCAGCCAAGGACAGGGGAACACCGGGGAGCTGTTTTTT	CASSQGQGNTGELFF
TRBV5-1	NA	TRBJ2-2	few	TGCGCCAGCAGCTTTAGCGGATCGAACACCGGGGAGCTGTTTTTT	CASSFSGSNTGELFF
TRBV27	NA	TRBJ2-7	once	TGTGCCAGCAGCCGGGGTGGTGTCGAGCAGTACTTC	CASSRGGVEQYF
TRBV4-2	TRBD1	TRBJ2-2	few	TGTGCCAGCAGCCAAGAAGGGACAGGGTCCACCGGGGAGCTGTTTTTT	CASSQEGTGSTGELFF
TRBV28	NA	TRBJ2-7	NA	TGTGCCAGCAGTCACAGACAGGTCCACTCTTCCTACGAGCAGTACTTC	CASSHRQVHSSYEQYF
TRBV9	TRBD1	TRBJ2-1	NA	TGTGCCAGCAGCGTAGACAGGGGGACCTACAATGAGCAGTTCTTC	CASSVDRGTYNEQFF
TRBV7-9	NA	TRBJ2-7	NA	TGTGCCAGCAGCTTAGGCCGCGGGGTTTCTAGCGAGCAGTACTTC	CASSLGRGVSSEQYF
TRBV29-1	NA	TRBJ2-7	once	TGCAGCGTTGGGTGGTCGGGCTACGAGCAGTACTTC	CSVGWSGYEQYF
TRBV9	TRBD1	TRBJ1-6	NA	TGTGCCAGCAGCGTAGAACAGGGGCTAGGTTCACCCCTCCACTTT	CASSVEQGLGSPLHF
TRBV7-6	TRBD1	TRBJ1-1	NA	TGTGCCAGCAGCACACGTGGACAGGGAGTTGGGGACACTGAAGCTTTCTTT	CASSTRGQGVGDTEAFF
TRBV2	TRBD1	TRBJ2-7	NA	TGTGCCAGCAGTGTTGGGGACAGGGTTTCCGAGCAGTACTTC	CASSVGDRVSEQYF
TRBV5-1	TRBD1	TRBJ1-2	NA	TGCGCCAGCAGCTCGCCCCTGTCCGGGACAGGGGCGAGTTATGGCTACACCTTC	CASSSPLSGTGASYGYTF
TRBV27	NA	TRBJ2-2	few	TGTGCCAGCAGTTTCGAGAAGGGGACCGGGGAGCTGTTTTTT	CASSFEKGTGELFF
TRBV7-3	NA	TRBJ1-1	once	TGTGCCAGCAGCTTAACGGGTCGGGGGGGTGATGAAGCTTTCTTT	CASSLTGRGGDEAFF
TRBV28	NA	TRBJ1-5	few	TGTGCCAGCATAACCGGTTTACGCAATCAGCCCCAGCATTTT	CASITGLRNQPQHF
TRBV15	NA	TRBJ1-2	few	TGTGCCACCAGCAGAGATCTTCCTGCGGTGGTCTATGGCTACACCTTC	CATSRDLPAVVYGYTF
TRBV14	NA	TRBJ1-2	NA	TGTGCCAGCAGCCCCAGCGGGAGCTATGGCTACACCTTC	CASSPSGSYGYTF
TRBV6-5	NA	TRBJ1-2	NA	TGTGCCAGCAGTTACACCGCAGGGAACTATGGCTACACCTTC	CASSYTAGNYGYTF
TRBV19	TRBD1	TRBJ1-4	NA	TGTGCCAGTAGTATGGGCAGGGGGGATGAAAAACTGTTTTTT	CASSMGRGDEKLFF
TRBV7-2	TRBD1	TRBJ2-2	NA	TGTGCCAGCAGCTTCGACAGGGGCCCCGGGGAGCTGTTTTTT	CASSFDRGPGELFF
TRBV2	NA	TRBJ2-5	NA	TGTGCCAGCAGTGATTTAAGGGGAAAGGAGACCCAGTACTTC	CASSDLRGKETQYF
TRBV19	NA	TRBJ1-5	few	TGTGCCAGTAGACTTTTGGGCAATCAGCCCCAGCATTTT	CASRLLGNQPQHF
TRBV2	NA	TRBJ1-1	NA	TGTGCCAGCAGTCTACAGGGTTGGGACACTGAAGCTTTCTTT	CASSLQGWDTEAFF
TRBV7-9	NA	TRBJ1-1	NA	TGTGCCAGCAGAGAACAGGGGAACACTGAAGCTTTCTTT	CASREQGNTEAFF
TRBV18	NA	TRBJ2-7	NA	TGTGCCAGCTCACCGGTATCAGGTAGCGATACCTACGAGCAGTACTTC	CASSPVSGSDTYEQYF
TRBV7-9	NA	TRBJ2-5	NA	TGTGCCAGCAGCTTAGGGGGACTCCGCAAAGAGACCCAGTACTTC	CASSLGGLRKETQYF
TRBV9	NA	TRBJ1-2	NA	TGTGCCAGCAGCGGGGCCGGGAAAAAGGCGCCGGATGGCTACACCTTC	CASSGAGKKAPDGYTF
TRBV27	TRBD2	TRBJ2-3	NA	TGTGCCAGCAGTAGGACTAGCGGGGGTGGAGATACGCAGTATTTT	CASSRTSGGGDTQYF
TRBV18	TRBD1	TRBJ2-2	NA	TGTGCCAGCTTCGGGACAGGGAACACCGGGGAGCTGTTTTTT	CASFGTGNTGELFF
TRBV10-3	NA	TRBJ1-2	NA	TGTGCCATCAGTAGTTACAGGGAGACTAACTATGGCTACACCTTC	CAISSYRETNYGYTF
TRBV21-1	NA	TRBJ2-7	few	TGTGCCAGCAGCAAAGGCATAAGGAGTATCTACGAGCAGTACTTC	CASSKGIRSIYEQYF
TRBV6-5	TRBD2	TRBJ2-2	NA	TGTGCCAGCAGCCCTAGCGGGGGGGACACCGGGGAGCTGTTTTTT	CASSPSGGDTGELFF
TRBV9	NA	TRBJ1-4	NA	TGTGCCAGCAGCGCGGGGGGGGTTGAGGAAAAACTGTTTTTT	CASSAGGVEEKLFF
TRBV6-5	TRBD1	TRBJ2-7	NA	TGTGCCAGCAGGAGAAGGGAGACAGGGGGCGAGCAGTACTTC	CASRRRETGGEQYF
TRBV5-6	TRBD1	TRBJ2-4	NA	TGTGCCAGCAGCCTCGGGACAGGTCTGGGGAGGAACATTCAGTACTTC	CASSLGTGLGRNIQYF
TRBV7-9	NA	TRBJ1-1	NA	TGTGCCAGCAGCCATACCGGGACTTTCAGTGAAGCTTTCTTT	CASSHTGTFSEAFF
TRBV11-2	TRBD2	TRBJ2-3	NA	TGTGCCAGCAGCCTCCAGGGAGGGCCAGATACGCAGTATTTT	CASSLQGGPDTQYF
TRBV7-2	TRBD1	TRBJ1-2	NA	TGTGCCAGCAGCTTAGAATCACAGGGGTATGGCTACACCTTC	CASSLESQGYGYTF
TRBV7-9	NA	TRBJ2-5	NA	TGTGCCAGCAGCTCAACAGGTTACCAAGAGACCCAGTACTTC	CASSSTGYQETQYF